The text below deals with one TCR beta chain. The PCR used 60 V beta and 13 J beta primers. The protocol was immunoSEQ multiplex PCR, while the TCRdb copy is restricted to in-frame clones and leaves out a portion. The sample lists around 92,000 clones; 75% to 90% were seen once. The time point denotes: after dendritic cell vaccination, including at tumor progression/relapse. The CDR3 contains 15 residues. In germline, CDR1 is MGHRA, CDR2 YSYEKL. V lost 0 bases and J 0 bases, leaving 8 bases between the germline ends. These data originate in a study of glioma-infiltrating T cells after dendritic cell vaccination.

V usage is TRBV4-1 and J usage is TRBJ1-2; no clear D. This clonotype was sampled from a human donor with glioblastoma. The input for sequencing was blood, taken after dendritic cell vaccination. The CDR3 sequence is CASSQDPTANYGYTF. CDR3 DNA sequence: TGCGCCAGCAGCCAAGACCCGACTGCTAACTATGGCTACACCTTC.